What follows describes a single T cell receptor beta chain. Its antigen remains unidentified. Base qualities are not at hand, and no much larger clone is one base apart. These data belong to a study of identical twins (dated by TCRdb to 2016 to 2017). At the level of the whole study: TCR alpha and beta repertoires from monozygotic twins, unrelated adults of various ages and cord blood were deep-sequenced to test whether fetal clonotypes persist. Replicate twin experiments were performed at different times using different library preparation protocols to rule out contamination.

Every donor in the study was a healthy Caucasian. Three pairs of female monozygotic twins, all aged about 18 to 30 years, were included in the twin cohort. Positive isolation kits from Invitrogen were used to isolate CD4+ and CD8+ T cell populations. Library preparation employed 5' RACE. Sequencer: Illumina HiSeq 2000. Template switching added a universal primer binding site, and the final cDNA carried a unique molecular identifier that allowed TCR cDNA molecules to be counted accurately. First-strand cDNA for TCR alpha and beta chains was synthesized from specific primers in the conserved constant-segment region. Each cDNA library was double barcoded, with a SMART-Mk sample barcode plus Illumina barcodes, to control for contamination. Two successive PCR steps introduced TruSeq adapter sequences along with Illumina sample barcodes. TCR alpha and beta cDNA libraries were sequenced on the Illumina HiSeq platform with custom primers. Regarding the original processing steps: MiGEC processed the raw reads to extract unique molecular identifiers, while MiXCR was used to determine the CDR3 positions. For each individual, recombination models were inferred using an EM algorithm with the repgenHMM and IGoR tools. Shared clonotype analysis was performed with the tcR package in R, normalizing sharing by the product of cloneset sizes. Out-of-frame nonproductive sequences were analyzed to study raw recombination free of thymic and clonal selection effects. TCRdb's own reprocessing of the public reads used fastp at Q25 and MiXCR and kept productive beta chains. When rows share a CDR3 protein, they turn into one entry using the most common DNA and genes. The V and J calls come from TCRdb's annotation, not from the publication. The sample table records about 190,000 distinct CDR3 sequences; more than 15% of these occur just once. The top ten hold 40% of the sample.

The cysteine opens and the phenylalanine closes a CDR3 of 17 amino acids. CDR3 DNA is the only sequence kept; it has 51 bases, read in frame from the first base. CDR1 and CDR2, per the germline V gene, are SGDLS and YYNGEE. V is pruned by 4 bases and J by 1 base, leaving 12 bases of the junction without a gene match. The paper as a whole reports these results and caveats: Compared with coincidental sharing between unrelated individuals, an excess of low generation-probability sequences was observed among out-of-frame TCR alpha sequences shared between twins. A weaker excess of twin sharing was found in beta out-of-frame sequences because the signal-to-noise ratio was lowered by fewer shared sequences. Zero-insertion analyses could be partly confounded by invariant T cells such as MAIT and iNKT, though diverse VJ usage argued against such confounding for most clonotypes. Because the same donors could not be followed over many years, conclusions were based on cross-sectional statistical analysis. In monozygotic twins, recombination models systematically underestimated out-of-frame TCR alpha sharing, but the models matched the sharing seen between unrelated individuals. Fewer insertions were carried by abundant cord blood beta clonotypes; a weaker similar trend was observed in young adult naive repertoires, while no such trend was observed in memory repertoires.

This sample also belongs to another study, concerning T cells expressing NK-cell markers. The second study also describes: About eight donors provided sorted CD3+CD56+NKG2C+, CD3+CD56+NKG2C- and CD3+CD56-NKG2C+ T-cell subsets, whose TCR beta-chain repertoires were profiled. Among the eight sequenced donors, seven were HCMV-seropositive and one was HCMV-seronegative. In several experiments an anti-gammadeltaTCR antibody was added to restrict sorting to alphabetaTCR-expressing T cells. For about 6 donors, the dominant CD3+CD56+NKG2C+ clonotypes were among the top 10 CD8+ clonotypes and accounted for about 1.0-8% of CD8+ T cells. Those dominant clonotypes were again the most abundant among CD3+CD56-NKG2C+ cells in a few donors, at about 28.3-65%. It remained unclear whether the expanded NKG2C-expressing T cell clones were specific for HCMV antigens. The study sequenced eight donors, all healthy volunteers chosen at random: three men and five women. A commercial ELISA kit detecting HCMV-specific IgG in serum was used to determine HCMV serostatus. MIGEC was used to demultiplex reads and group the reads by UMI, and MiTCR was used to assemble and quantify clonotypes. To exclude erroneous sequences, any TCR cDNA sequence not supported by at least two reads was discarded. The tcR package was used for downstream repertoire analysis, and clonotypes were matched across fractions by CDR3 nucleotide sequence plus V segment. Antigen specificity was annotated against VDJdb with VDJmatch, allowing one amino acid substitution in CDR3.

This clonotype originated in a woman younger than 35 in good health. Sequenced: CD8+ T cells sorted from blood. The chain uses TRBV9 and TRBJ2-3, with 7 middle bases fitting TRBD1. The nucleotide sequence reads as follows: TGTGCCAGCAGCTCGACTATTAGACAGGGCCGCACAGATACGCAGTATTTT. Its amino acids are CASSSTIRQGRTDTQYF.